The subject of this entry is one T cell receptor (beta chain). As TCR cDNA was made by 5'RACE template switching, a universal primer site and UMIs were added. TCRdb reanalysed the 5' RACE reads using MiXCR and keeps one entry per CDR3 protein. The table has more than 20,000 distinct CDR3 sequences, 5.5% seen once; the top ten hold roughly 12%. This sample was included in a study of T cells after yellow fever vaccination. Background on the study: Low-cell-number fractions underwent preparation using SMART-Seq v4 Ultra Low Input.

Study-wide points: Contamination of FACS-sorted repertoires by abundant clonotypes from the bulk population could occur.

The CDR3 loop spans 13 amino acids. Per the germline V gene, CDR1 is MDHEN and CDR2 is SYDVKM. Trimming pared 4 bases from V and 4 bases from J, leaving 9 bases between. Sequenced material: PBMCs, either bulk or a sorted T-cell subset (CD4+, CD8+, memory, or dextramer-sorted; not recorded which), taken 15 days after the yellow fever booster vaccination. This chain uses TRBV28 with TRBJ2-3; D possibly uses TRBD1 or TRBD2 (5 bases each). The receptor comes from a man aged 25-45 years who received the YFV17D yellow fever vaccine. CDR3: CASSSVGADTQYF. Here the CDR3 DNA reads TGTGCCAGCAGTTCGGTGGGGGCAGATACGCAGTATTTT.